This paragraph covers one TCR beta chain sequence. Antigen specificity is unknown. The sample comes from a study of graft-versus-host responses after intestinal transplantation. Study information: Multivisceral, liver-intestinal, or isolated intestinal grafts went to recipients. Every recipient had anti-thymocyte globulin induction and 3 to 4 years of tacrolimus plus steroids.

Profiled with immunoSEQ multiplex PCR; TCRdb holds only in-frame clones, not every one. The table lists about 64,000 clones, more than 90% of them singletons, with 1.7% in the top ten. Whole-study findings and limits: GvH clonotypes were identified within recipient marrow, with a subset emerging first in ileum or blood. Some patients had graft-donor T cell macrochimerism. In their allografts, the ratios of graft-versus-host to host-versus-graft T cell clones were high.

CDR1 and CDR2 (germline): SGHNT, YYREEE (reference sequence). Trimming pared 7 bases from V and 4 bases from J, leaving 13 bases between. This CDR3 comprises 13 residues. This clonotype originated in a human donor who was the organ donor for an intestinal transplant. This chain connects TRBV5-4 to TRBJ2-3; weak D call: TRBD1 (6 bases). The specimen comprised unstimulated CD8+ T cells sorted from spleen or lymph node cells, sampled before transplant. CDR3 sequence: CASGGRVADTQYF. The CDR3 nucleotides read TGTGCCAGCGGGGGCAGGGTAGCAGATACGCAGTATTTT.